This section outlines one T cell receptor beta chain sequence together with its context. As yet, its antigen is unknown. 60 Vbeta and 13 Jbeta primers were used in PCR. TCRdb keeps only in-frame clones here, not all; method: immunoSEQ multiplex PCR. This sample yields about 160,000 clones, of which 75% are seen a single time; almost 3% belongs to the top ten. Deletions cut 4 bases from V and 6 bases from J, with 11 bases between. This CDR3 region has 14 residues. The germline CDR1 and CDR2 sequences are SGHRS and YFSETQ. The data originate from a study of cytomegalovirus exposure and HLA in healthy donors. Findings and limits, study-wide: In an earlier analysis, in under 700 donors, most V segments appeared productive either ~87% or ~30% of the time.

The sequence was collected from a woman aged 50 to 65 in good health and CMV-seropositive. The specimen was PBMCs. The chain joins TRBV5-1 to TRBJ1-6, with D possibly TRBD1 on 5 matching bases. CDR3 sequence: CASSTRAANSPLHF. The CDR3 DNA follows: TGCGCCAGCAGCACCAGGGCCGCTAATTCACCCCTCCACTTT.